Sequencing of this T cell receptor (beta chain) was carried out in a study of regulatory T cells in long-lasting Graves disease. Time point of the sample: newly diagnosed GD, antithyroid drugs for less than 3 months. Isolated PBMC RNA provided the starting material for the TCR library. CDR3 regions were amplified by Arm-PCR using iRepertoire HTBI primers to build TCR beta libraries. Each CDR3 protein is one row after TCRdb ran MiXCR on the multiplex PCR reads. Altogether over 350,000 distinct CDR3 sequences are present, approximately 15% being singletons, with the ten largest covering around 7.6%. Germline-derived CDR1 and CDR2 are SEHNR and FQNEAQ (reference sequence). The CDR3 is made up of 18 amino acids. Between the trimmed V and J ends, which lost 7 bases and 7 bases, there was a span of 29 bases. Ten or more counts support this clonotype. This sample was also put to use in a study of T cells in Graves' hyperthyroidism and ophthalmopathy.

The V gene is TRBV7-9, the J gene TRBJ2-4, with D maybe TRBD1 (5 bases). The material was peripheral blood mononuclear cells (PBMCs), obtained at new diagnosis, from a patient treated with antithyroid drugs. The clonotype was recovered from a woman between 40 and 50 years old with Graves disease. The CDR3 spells CASTPMTLRGRFGNIQYF. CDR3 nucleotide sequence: TGTGCCAGCACCCCGATGACTCTTAGGGGAAGGTTCGGGAACATTCAGTACTTC. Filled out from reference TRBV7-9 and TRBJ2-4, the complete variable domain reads DTGVSQNPRHKITKRGQNVTFRCDPISEHNRLYWYRQTLGQGPEFLTYFQNEAQLEKSRLLSDRFSAERPKGSFSTLEIQRTEQGDSAMYLCASTPMTLRGRFGNIQYFGAGTRLSVL.